This T cell receptor (beta chain) was captured by sequencing in a study of shared clonotypes between healthy human individuals. Study-wide background: CD4 naive and CD4 memory each took three plates per donor, while CD8 naive took two and CD8 memory one.

Sequencing was performed with immunoSEQ multiplex PCR; in TCRdb, only in-frame clones are kept and a portion is missing. This table holds 2,500,000 or so clones, approximately 94% found once. To note about this clone: Antigen: not known.

Overall study results and limits: Rarefaction curves obtained for sorted subsets showed sequencing incomplete despite large depth.

Per germline, CDR1 MDHEN and CDR2 SYDVKM. The CDR3 is 13 amino acids. The chain links TRBV28 to TRBJ1-5, with 9 positions matching TRBD1. This TCR was sampled from a man between 18 and 29 years old in good health. Material for sequencing was naive CD4+ T cells sorted from blood. Subset: CD45RA+ positively selected. The chain's CDR3 is CGGQGTSNQPQHF. Here the CDR3 DNA reads TGTGGTGGACAGGGGACGAGCAATCAGCCCCAGCATTTT. Combining the CDR3 with reference TRBV28 and TRBJ1-5 gives the whole variable domain DVKVTQSSRYLVKRTGEKVFLECVQDMDHENMFWYRQDPGLGLRLIYFSYDVKMKEKGDIPEGYSVSREKKERFSLILESASTNQTSMYLCGGQGTSNQPQHFGDGTRLSIL.